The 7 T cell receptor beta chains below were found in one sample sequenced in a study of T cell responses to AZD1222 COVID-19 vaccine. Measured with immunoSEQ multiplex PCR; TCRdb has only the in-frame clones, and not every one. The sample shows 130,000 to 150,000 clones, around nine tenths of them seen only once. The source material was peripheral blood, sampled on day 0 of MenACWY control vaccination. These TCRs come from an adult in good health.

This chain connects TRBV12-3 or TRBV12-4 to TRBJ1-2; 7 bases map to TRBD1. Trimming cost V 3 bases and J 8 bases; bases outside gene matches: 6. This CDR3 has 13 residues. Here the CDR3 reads CASSFDRAEGYTF. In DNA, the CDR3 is TGTGCCAGCAGTTTCGACAGGGCGGAGGGCTACACCTTC.

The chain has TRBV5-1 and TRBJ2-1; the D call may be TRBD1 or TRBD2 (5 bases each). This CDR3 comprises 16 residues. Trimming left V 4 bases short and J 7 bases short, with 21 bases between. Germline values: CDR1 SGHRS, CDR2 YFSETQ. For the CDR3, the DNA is TGCGCCAGCAGCCCGCACGCTCCGGGGCCCAGGAATGAGCAGTTCTTC. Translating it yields CASSPHAPGPRNEQFF. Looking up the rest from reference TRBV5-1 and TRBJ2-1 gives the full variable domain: KAGVTQTPRYLIKTRGQQVTLSCSPISGHRSVSWYQQTPGQGLQFLFEYFSETQRNKGNFPGRFSGRQFSNSRSEMNVSTLELGDSALYLCASSPHAPGPRNEQFFGPGTRLTVL.

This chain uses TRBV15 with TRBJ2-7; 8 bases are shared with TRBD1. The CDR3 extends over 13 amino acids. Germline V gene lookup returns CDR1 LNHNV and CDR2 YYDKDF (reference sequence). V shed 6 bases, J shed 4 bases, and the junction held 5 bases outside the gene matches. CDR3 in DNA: TGTGCCACCAGTAAAGACAGGGGTTACGAGCAGTACTTC. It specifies CATSKDRGYEQYF.

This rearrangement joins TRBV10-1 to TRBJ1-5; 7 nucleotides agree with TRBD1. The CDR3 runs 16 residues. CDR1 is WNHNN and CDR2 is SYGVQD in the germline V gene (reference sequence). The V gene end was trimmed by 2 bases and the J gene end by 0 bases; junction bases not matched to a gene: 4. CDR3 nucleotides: TGCGCCAGCAGTGAGGGCAGGGGGGATAGCAATCAGCCCCAGCATTTT. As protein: CASSEGRGDSNQPQHF.

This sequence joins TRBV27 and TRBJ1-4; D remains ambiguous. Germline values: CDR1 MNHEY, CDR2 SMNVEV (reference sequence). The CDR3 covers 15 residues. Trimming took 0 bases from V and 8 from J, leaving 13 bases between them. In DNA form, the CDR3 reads TGTGCCAGCAGTTTATCTTCCGGGGAGCTCGAAAAACTGTTTTTT. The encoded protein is CASSLSSGELEKLFF. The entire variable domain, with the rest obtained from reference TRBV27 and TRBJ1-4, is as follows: EAQVTQNPRYLITVTGKKLTVTCSQNMNHEYMSWYRQDPGLGLRQIYYSMNVEVTDKGDVPEGYKVSRKEKRNFPLILESPSPNQTSLYFCASSLSSGELEKLFFGSGTQLSVL.

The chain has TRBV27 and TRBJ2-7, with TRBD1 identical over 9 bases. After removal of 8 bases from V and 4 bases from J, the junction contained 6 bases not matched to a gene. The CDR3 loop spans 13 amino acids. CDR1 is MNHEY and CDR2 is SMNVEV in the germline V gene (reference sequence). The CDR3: CASAWDRAYEQYF. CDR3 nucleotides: TGTGCCAGCGCCTGGGACAGGGCTTACGAGCAGTACTTC.

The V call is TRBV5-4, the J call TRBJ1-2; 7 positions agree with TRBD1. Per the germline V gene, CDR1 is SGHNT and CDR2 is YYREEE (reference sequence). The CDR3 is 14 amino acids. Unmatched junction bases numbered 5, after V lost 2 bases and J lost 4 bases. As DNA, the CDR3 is TGTGCCAGCAGCTTAGACAGGGCAAGCTATGGCTACACCTTC. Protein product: CASSLDRASYGYTF.